The entry that follows covers one T cell receptor beta chain sequence. This record comes from a study of blood T cell repertoires in COVID-19. About the research overall: Acute and convalescent COVID-19 specimens originated in the United States, Italy and Spain. T cells, B-cell-depleted T cells, or PBMCs supplied cDNA or gDNA.

Methods used by the authors: The assay estimated nucleated cells by amplifying reference gene primers. Profiling relied on immunoSEQ multiplex PCR, and the TCRdb table lists in-frame clones only, not all of them. V and J calls and clone size follow that table, whereas D and trimming were derived from the DNA. The table records tens of thousands of clones, about 82% of them present only once. V lost 8 bases to trimming and J lost 1 base; unmatched junction nucleotides: 2. Looked up from germline, CDR1 is LNHNV and CDR2 is YYDKDF (reference sequence). This CDR3 has 14 amino acids. The chain has TRBV15 and TRBJ2-5, with 12 positions matching TRBD2. The TCR comes from an elderly woman with acute or convalescent COVID-19. The sample consisted of peripheral blood. For the CDR3, the DNA is TGTGCCACCGCACTAGCGGGGGGCCAAGAGACCCAGTACTTC. Residues: CATALAGGQETQYF.